This T cell receptor (beta chain) was observed in a study of shared clonotypes between healthy human individuals (dated by TCRdb to 2019 to 2021). In terms of the full investigation: The cohort comprised two women and a few men aged 18 to 49 years. To estimate repertoire size and how much clonotypes are shared between individuals, the study performed deep sequencing of blood TCR repertoires from roughly five healthy adults. Per donor, three plates each were used for CD4 naive and CD4 memory, two for CD8 naive, and one for CD8 memory. Between about 0.8 and 9.5 billion PBMCs per donor were obtained by leukapheresis. To increase sequencing depth and limit assay-specific biases, TCR repertoire library preparation and sequencing were carried out by different laboratories using diverse techniques.

Using the deep immunoSEQ assay, multiplex PCR amplified TCR CDR3 regions from genomic DNA. Extracted genomic DNA from each cell subset was distributed evenly across all wells of several immunoSEQ 96-well plates, and each plate was treated as a replicate. For sorted subsets, 200 to 250 ng of genomic DNA, equivalent to 30,000 or so T cell genomes, went into each replicate PCR. The purified libraries were quantified using a Qubit 3.0 fluorometer, sized with a Bioanalyzer 2100, and then quantified again using the KAPA Library Quantification kit. Every immunoSEQ 96-well plate was sequenced on a dedicated single-read 150-cycle Illumina NextSeq 550 flow cell. On the authors' methods: Because the immunoSEQ output held only junctional sequences and lacked quality scores, the filtering could not match the filtering applied to full-length reads. Sequences were annotated with PyIR, a Python wrapper for IgBLAST v1.9, and V/J genes and CDR3 were assigned using IMGT germline references. Reads were filtered out if the reads had weak V/J assignments (E-value above 1e-6), no CDR3, stop codons, out-of-frame junctions, or ambiguous translated residues. A V3J clonotype was defined by an identical inferred V gene, J gene, and CDR3 amino acid sequence. Percentage overlap between repertoires was calculated by dividing the number of shared unique clonotypes by the size of the smaller repertoire. RTK rarefaction, the Chao1 estimator, and Recon v2.1 estimates of unobserved clonotypes were used to assess repertoire richness. Generation probabilities were computed with OLGA for all TCRbeta clonotypes obtained by the gDNA method from a few donors. The table comes from immuneACCESS by way of TCRdb, which keeps in-frame sequences with V and J called. Part of the clones is missing from these tables; in studies checked, under half for an unresolved V gene and the rest for unknown reasons. That table is the source of V, J and clone size, and D and trimming were worked out from the DNA. Recorded for this sample are approximately 95,000 clones; 67% of them occurred a single time. About 48% of the sample is held by the ten biggest clonotypes.

CDR1 and CDR2 (MNHEY, SMNVEV) derive from the germline V gene (reference sequence). A distance of 12 bases separates the germline ends of V and J, which lose 2 bases and 8 bases respectively. The CDR3 runs 13 residues from the cysteine to the phenylalanine. CDR3 DNA is the only sequence kept; it has 39 bases, read in frame from the first base. The donors were healthy, HIV-negative adults who had no recently reported acute infections or vaccinations. Every donor was a Caucasian adult living in Nashville, Tennessee, USA. CD8 memory samples combined magnetically selected CD45RO+ cells with CCR7-negative CD45RA+ effector memory (TemRA) cells. After blood collection by leukapheresis, PBMCs were isolated using Ficoll-Histopaque density gradient centrifugation and then cryopreserved in the vapor phase of liquid nitrogen. Analytical flow cytometry was used to check the purity and quantity of each magnetically sorted T cell population. Genomic DNA was isolated from each sorted fraction and quantified by UV absorbance on a Nanodrop 2000c.

A remark on this clone: Its cognate antigen has yet to be identified. No much larger clone exists at a distance of one base, and base qualities are not known.

Results the study describes overall, beyond this receptor: The small number of donors limited the genetic and exposure-history diversity represented. Sharing across a few donors was observed for roughly 5.4% of naive CD4, less than 4% of naive CD8, about 2.5% of memory CD4, and around 0.4% of memory CD8 clonotypes. Even with the large sequencing depth, rarefaction of the sorted-subset datasets indicated that sequencing was incomplete. Sampling was restricted to blood, and TCR repertoires in tissue are likely to differ from TCR repertoires in blood. Higher generation probabilities were observed for clonotypes shared by all four sorted-subset donors than for non-shared clonotypes. Pairwise subsampling indicated that sequencing depth was expected to affect the degree of clonotype sharing among donors. Estimated clonotype richness was generally larger for naive than for memory subsets.

The TCR originated in a young man in good health. Sequenced: memory CD8+ T cells sorted from blood. Per the publication, the cell subset or site label means: CD45RO+ cells pooled with CCR7-negative TemRA cells. Recombination joined TRBV27 with TRBJ1-1, with no reliable assignment of the D segment. Here is the DNA: TGTGCCAGCAGTTTAGGTCCGGGAGGGGAAGCTTTCTTT. Its translation is CASSLGPGGEAFF.